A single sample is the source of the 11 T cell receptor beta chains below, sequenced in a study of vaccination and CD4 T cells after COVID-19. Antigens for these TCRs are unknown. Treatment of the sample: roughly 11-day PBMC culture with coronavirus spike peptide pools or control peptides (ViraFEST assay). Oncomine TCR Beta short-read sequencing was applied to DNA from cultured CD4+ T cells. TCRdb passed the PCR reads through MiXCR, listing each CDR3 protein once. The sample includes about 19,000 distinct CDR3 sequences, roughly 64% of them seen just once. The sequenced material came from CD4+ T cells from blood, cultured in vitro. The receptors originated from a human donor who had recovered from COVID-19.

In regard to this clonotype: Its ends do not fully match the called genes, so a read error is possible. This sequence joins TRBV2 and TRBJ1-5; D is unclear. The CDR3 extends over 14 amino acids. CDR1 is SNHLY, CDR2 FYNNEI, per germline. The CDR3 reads CASSEDRGNQPQHF. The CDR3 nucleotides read TGTGCCAGCAGCGAAGACCGGGGCAATCAGCCCCAGCATTTT.

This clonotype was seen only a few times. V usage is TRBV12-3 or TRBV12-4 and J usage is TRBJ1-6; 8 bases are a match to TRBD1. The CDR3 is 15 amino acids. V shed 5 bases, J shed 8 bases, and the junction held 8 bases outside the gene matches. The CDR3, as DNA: TGTGCCAGCAGTCCCGGACAGGGAGCATATTCACCCCTCCACTTT. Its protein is CASSPGQGAYSPLHF.

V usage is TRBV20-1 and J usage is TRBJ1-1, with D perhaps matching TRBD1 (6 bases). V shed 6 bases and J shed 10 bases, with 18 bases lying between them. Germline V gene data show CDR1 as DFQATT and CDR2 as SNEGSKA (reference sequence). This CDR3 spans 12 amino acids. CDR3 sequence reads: CSAVRGSAGAFF. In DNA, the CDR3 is TGCAGTGCGGTCAGGGGTTCGGCAGGAGCTTTCTTT.

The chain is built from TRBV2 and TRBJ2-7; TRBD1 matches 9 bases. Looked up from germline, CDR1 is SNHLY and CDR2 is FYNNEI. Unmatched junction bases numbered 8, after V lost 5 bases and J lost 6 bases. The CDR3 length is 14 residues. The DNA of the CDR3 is TGTGCCAGCAGTCCCTGGACAGGGGCTATCGAGCAGTACTTC. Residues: CASSPWTGAIEQYF.

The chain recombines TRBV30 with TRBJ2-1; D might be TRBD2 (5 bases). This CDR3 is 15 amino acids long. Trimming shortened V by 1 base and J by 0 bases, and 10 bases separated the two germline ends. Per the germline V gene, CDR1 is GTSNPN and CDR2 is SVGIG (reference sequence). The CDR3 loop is CAWSGRSSSYNEQFF. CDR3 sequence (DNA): TGTGCCTGGAGTGGGAGGTCGAGCTCCTACAATGAGCAGTTCTTC.

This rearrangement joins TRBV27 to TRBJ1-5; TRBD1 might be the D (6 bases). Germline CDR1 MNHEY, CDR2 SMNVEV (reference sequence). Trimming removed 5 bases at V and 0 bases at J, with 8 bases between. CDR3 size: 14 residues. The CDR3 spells CASSMGHSNQPQHF. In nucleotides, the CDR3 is TGTGCCAGCAGTATGGGACATAGCAATCAGCCCCAGCATTTT.

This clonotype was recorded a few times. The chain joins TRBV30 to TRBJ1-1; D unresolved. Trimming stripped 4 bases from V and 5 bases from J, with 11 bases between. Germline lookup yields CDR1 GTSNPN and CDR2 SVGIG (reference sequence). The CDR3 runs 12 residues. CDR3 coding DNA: TGTGCCTGGAAAGGGTATTGGACTGAAGCTTTCTTT. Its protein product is CAWKGYWTEAFF.

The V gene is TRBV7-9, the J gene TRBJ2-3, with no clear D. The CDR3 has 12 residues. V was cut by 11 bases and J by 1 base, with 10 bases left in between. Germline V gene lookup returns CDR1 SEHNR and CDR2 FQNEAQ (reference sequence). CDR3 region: CAATPGTDTQYF. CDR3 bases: TGTGCCGCCACCCCAGGCACAGATACGCAGTATTTT. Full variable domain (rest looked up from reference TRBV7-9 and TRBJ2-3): DTGVSQNPRHKITKRGQNVTFRCDPISEHNRLYWYRQTLGQGPEFLTYFQNEAQLEKSRLLSDRFSAERPKGSFSTLEIQRTEQGDSAMYLCAATPGTDTQYFGPGTRLTVL.

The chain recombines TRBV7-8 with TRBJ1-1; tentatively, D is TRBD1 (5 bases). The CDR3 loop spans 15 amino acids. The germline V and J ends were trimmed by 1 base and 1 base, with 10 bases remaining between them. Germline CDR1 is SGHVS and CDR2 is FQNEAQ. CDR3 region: CASSLGLTENTEAFF. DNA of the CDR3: TGTGCCAGCAGCTTAGGCTTGACAGAGAACACTGAAGCTTTCTTT.

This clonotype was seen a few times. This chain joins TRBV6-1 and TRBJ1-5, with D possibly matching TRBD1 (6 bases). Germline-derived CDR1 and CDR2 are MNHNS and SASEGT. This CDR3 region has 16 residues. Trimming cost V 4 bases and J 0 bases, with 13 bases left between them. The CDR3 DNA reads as TGTGCCAGCAGTGGGACAGCTACCTATAGCAATCAGCCCCAGCATTTT. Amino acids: CASSGTATYSNQPQHF.

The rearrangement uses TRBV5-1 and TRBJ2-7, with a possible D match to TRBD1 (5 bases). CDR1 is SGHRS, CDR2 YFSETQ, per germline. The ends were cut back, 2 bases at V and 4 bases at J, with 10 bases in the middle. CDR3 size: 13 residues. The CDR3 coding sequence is TGCGCCAGCAGCTTCCCTGGGGCGTACGAGCAGTACTTC. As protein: CASSFPGAYEQYF.